The entry below describes one T cell receptor beta chain. Study processing details: By means of reference gene primer amplification, nucleated cell counts were estimated. The assay was immunoSEQ multiplex PCR, and TCRdb's table has in-frame clones only and misses some. V and J calls plus clone size are reproduced from that table; the DNA served to infer D and trimming. Among hundreds of thousands of clones, around 89% were seen once, and the ten largest hold around 0.85%. Recruits, aged roughly 18 to 90 years, lived in 24 US areas. Categorization into cohorts depended on clinical history that participants reported. In the 2 weeks before study entry, exposed participants met a COVID-19 case, which was PCR-confirmed or clinician-diagnosed. V gave up 4 bases and J gave up 0 bases; unmatched junction bases: 14. CDR1 and CDR2 (germline): LNHDA, SQIVND (reference sequence). This CDR3 is built from 19 residues.

These data originate in a study of blood T cell repertoires in COVID-19. The V and J genes are TRBV19 and TRBJ1-5; 8 bases fit TRBD1. The clonotype comes from a man aged 50-60 years who had been exposed to COVID-19. Specimen: PBMCs or T cells enriched from blood (not recorded which). CDR3 amino acids: CASSNRTGRGVYSNQPQHF. The CDR3 DNA reads TGTGCCAGTAGTAACAGGACAGGGAGAGGGGTCTATAGCAATCAGCCCCAGCATTTT.